The clone carrying this T cell receptor (beta chain) was observed many times. Its antigen is not identified. The sample comes from a study of neurological immune-mediated disorders. Whole-study findings and limits: None of the CDR3 amino acid sequences in expanded clones turned up in more than one subject, which points to private repertoires in all groups. The most TCR clonal expansion was seen in HTLV-1-associated myelopathy, and the least was seen in multiple sclerosis, which fell below healthy controls.

From germline, CDR1 is SEHNR and CDR2 FQNEAQ (reference sequence). V was pared by 10 bases and J by 3 bases, with 12 bases of the junction left unmatched. The CDR3 runs to 14 residues. Time point in this sample: longitudinal time-point 1 (baseline). The unsorted libraries had their origin in 2 million PBMCs stored at -80 C. cDNA synthesis was performed by 5'RACE with 10-nucleotide random UMIs. MiXCR was run by TCRdb on the 5' RACE reads, yielding one entry per CDR3 protein. The sample has over 55,000 distinct CDR3 sequences, approximately 10% seen once. The sequencing input was PBMCs. This clonotype was obtained from a man aged 30-40 years in good health. The chain joins TRBV7-9 to TRBJ2-7, with TRBD2 matching over 7 bases. CDR3 sequence: CATAPSGTIYEQYF. CDR3 nucleotide sequence: TGTGCCACGGCTCCTAGCGGAACGATCTACGAGCAGTACTTC.